The 6 T cell receptor beta chains below come from one sample, sequenced in a study of blood T cells in healthy people across ages (dated by TCRdb to the mid-2010s). The library was prepared using 5' RACE. The reads were generated on an Illumina HiSeq 2500. A second roughly 6 to 11 cycle PCR used a sample-barcoded 5' primer and a J-beta primer mix. Clones were called with MiXCR by TCRdb after fastp trimmed the public reads at Q25, and only in-frame beta chains were retained. When rows share a CDR3 protein, they turn into one entry using the most common DNA and genes. The sample contains about 1.5 million distinct CDR3 sequences, about 45% of them found a single time. The ten largest clones add up to under 5% of the sample. The source material was blood. The receptors were sampled from a woman aged 18-29 years in good health.

The genes are TRBV29-1 and TRBJ2-3; a weak D match, TRBD1 (6 bases). This CDR3 contains 15 residues. Trimming stripped 3 bases from V and 2 bases from J, with 15 bases between. Germline V gene sequence: CDR1 SQVTM, CDR2 ANQGSEA. The chain's CDR3 is CSVDSGQMFTDTQYF. DNA of the CDR3: TGCAGCGTTGACTCCGGACAGATGTTCACAGATACGCAGTATTTT.

This clonotype was counted a single time. The chain employs TRBV12-5 and TRBJ2-5; D may be TRBD1 (6 bases). The V end was cut by 6 bases, the J end by 1 base, with 9 bases between. The CDR3 spans 13 residues. From germline, CDR1 is LGHNT and CDR2 FRNRAP. CDR3 sequence: CASGQGSQETQYF. The CDR3 coding sequence is TGTGCTAGTGGACAGGGCAGCCAAGAGACCCAGTACTTC. The full variable domain, rest sourced from reference TRBV12-5 and TRBJ2-5, is DARVTQTPRHKVTEMGQEVTMRCQPILGHNTVFWYRQTMMQGLELLAYFRNRAPLDDSGMPKDRFSAEMPDATLATLKIQPSEPRDSAVYFCASGQGSQETQYFGPGTRLLVL.

The chain is built from TRBV7-2 and TRBJ1-2; TRBD1 aligns across 8 bases. The CDR3 covers 14 residues. The ends lost 2 bases at V and 6 bases at J; junction bases unmatched: 5. From germline, CDR1 is SGHTA and CDR2 FQGNSA. In nucleotides, the CDR3 is TGTGCCAGCAGCTTATCTTGGACAGGGAATGGCTACACCTTC. It translates to CASSLSWTGNGYTF.

The chain carries TRBV6-1 and TRBJ1-2, with 9 nucleotides matching TRBD1. Germline assignment: CDR1 MNHNS and CDR2 SASEGT. J was trimmed by 5 bases and V by 4 bases; bases with no gene match: 5. This CDR3 has 14 amino acids. The CDR3 reads CASSGRDRVYGYTF. The CDR3 nucleotides read TGTGCCAGCAGTGGCCGGGACAGGGTTTATGGCTACACCTTC.

For this clonotype: An end of the junction differs from the germline gene, which may be a read error. The chain recombines TRBV7-7 with TRBJ2-3, with D perhaps matching TRBD1 or TRBD2 (6 bases each). There are 14 residues in the CDR3. Germline loops: CDR1 SSHAT, CDR2 FNYEAQ (reference sequence). The CDR3 sequence: CASSLGGRFSGLYF. Written as DNA, the CDR3 is TGTGCTAGCAGCTTAGGGGGGAGATTCTCGGGTTTGTATTTT.

The V gene is TRBV20-1, the J gene TRBJ2-1, with TRBD2 matching over 13 bases. CDR1 is DFQATT, CDR2 SNEGSKA, per germline (reference sequence). The ends lost 6 bases at V and 6 bases at J; junction bases unmatched: 5. The length of the CDR3 is 14 residues. The CDR3 nucleotides read TGCAGTGCCAGTCGACTAGCGGGGGGCAATGAGCAGTTCTTC. As protein: CSASRLAGGNEQFF.